Listed below are T cell receptor beta chains from one sample, sequenced in a study of identical twins. Each CDR3 protein is one row after TCRdb ran MiXCR on the 5' RACE reads. The profile shows around 500,000 distinct CDR3 sequences, 13% to 15% of them singletons. The same data also contributed to another study, on yellow fever vaccine responses in identical twins.

The material sequenced was CD4+ T cells sorted from blood. These receptors were taken from a woman younger than 35 in good health. CDR3s include the opening cysteine and the closing phenylalanine or tryptophan. A D gene is named only where the DNA matches it firmly. Not all rows give a size; the values are once, few, many and, for expanded clones, a class.

V gene: TRBV14; D gene: TRBD2; clone size: .; J gene: TRBJ2-1; CDR3 protein: CASSQVAGARYNEQFF; CDR3 DNA: TGTGCCAGCAGCCAGGTAGCGGGAGCCCGCTACAATGAGCAGTTCTTC
V gene: TRBV6-2/TRBV6-3; D gene: .; clone size: few; J gene: TRBJ1-1; CDR3 protein: CASRVPPGTEAFF; CDR3 DNA: TGTGCCAGCAGAGTGCCACCGGGGACTGAAGCTTTCTTT
V gene: TRBV6-1; D gene: .; clone size: .; J gene: TRBJ1-1; CDR3 protein: CASTPPAVVAFF; CDR3 DNA: TGTGCCAGCACCCCGCCGGCAGTCGTAGCTTTCTTT
V gene: TRBV5-1; D gene: TRBD2; clone size: .; J gene: TRBJ2-1; CDR3 protein: CASSSYSGDGEQFF; CDR3 DNA: TGCGCCAGCAGCTCATATAGCGGGGACGGTGAGCAGTTCTTC
V gene: TRBV7-3; D gene: TRBD1; clone size: .; J gene: TRBJ2-4; CDR3 protein: CASSYTGAGIQYF; CDR3 DNA: TGTGCCAGCAGCTACACAGGGGCAGGCATTCAGTACTTC
V gene: TRBV6-1; D gene: TRBD2; clone size: few; J gene: TRBJ2-1; CDR3 protein: CASSARTSGKIEQFF; CDR3 DNA: TGTGCCAGCTCAGCCCGGACTAGCGGGAAGATTGAGCAGTTCTTC
V gene: TRBV2; D gene: .; clone size: few; J gene: TRBJ1-5; CDR3 protein: CASSDTNNLNQPQHF; CDR3 DNA: TGTGCCAGCAGTGATACAAACAACCTTAATCAGCCCCAGCATTTT
V gene: TRBV5-6; D gene: TRBD1; clone size: .; J gene: TRBJ2-2; CDR3 protein: CASSLGGQGNTGELFF; CDR3 DNA: TGTGCCAGCAGCTTGGGGGGACAGGGGAACACCGGGGAGCTGTTTTTT
V gene: TRBV7-9; D gene: .; clone size: many; J gene: TRBJ2-6; CDR3 protein: CASSSGRSSGANVLTF; CDR3 DNA: TGTGCCAGCAGCTCGGGACGGAGCTCTGGGGCCAACGTCCTGACTTTC
V gene: TRBV12-3/TRBV12-4; D gene: TRBD2; clone size: many; J gene: TRBJ2-7; CDR3 protein: CASSSSGLAGLYEQYF; CDR3 DNA: TGTGCCAGCAGTTCCTCGGGACTAGCGGGATTATACGAGCAGTACTTC
V gene: TRBV27; D gene: TRBD1; clone size: few; J gene: TRBJ1-2; CDR3 protein: CASSLLRGLNYGYTF; CDR3 DNA: TGTGCCAGCAGTTTGCTCAGGGGGCTGAACTATGGCTACACCTTC
V gene: TRBV30; D gene: .; clone size: few; J gene: TRBJ2-1; CDR3 protein: CAWSVGTHNEQFF; CDR3 DNA: TGTGCCTGGAGTGTAGGGACCCACAATGAGCAGTTCTTC
V gene: TRBV12-3/TRBV12-4; D gene: .; clone size: .; J gene: TRBJ2-2; CDR3 protein: CASRMTGRWAGELFF; CDR3 DNA: TGTGCCAGCAGGATGACAGGGAGGTGGGCCGGGGAGCTGTTTTTT
V gene: TRBV28; D gene: TRBD2; clone size: few; J gene: TRBJ2-3; CDR3 protein: CASSSSGSGKTDTQYF; CDR3 DNA: TGTGCCAGCAGTTCGTCGGGTAGCGGGAAGACAGATACGCAGTATTTT
V gene: TRBV27; D gene: TRBD2; clone size: few; J gene: TRBJ2-7; CDR3 protein: CASRLTSGLNEQYF; CDR3 DNA: TGTGCCAGCAGACTGACTAGCGGGTTGAACGAGCAGTACTTC
V gene: TRBV29-1; D gene: .; clone size: .; J gene: TRBJ2-3; CDR3 protein: CSVAGHPQAHTDTQYF; CDR3 DNA: TGCAGCGTTGCGGGACACCCCCAGGCCCACACAGATACGCAGTATTTT
V gene: TRBV7-2; D gene: .; clone size: few; J gene: TRBJ2-5; CDR3 protein: CASSLARQKETQYF; CDR3 DNA: TGTGCCAGCAGCTTAGCGAGACAGAAAGAGACCCAGTACTTC
V gene: TRBV25-1; D gene: TRBD2; clone size: .; J gene: TRBJ2-3; CDR3 protein: CASSDPSTSGGAPDTQYF; CDR3 DNA: TGTGCCAGCAGTGATCCCTCGACTAGCGGGGGGGCCCCGGATACGCAGTATTTT
V gene: TRBV2; D gene: .; clone size: .; J gene: TRBJ2-3; CDR3 protein: CASSDLSSTDTQYF; CDR3 DNA: TGTGCCAGCAGCGACCTATCTAGCACAGATACGCAGTATTTT
V gene: TRBV10-3; D gene: TRBD1; clone size: .; J gene: TRBJ1-1; CDR3 protein: CAISEGTGRDTEAFF; CDR3 DNA: TGTGCCATCAGTGAGGGGACAGGGCGGGACACTGAAGCTTTCTTT
V gene: TRBV5-1; D gene: .; clone size: few; J gene: TRBJ1-5; CDR3 protein: CASSLEGHNQPQHF; CDR3 DNA: TGCGCCAGCAGCTTGGAAGGGCACAATCAGCCCCAGCATTTT
V gene: TRBV6-1; D gene: .; clone size: few; J gene: TRBJ2-1; CDR3 protein: CASSPLGGGPNEQFF; CDR3 DNA: TGTGCCAGCAGCCCCCTGGGTGGGGGGCCCAATGAGCAGTTCTTC